This TCR beta chain was sequenced during a study of shared clonotypes between healthy human individuals. Using immunoSEQ multiplex PCR, the repertoire was profiled, and TCRdb retains in-frame clones only, with some absent. Of hundreds of thousands of clones in the sample, about 85% are singletons; the top ten hold around 13%. The CDR3 covers 14 residues. V lost 8 bases to trimming and J lost 7 bases, with 23 bases between them. Germline V gene data show CDR1 as GTSNPN and CDR2 as SVGIG (reference sequence). Material for sequencing was PBMCs. The rearrangement joins TRBV30 to TRBJ2-5; no definite D call. The clonotype originates from a woman aged 40 to 50 in good health. Some clones in this sample may be carry-over from other donors' samples. The CDR3 protein is CARKADARPGTQYF. CDR3 coding DNA: TGTGCCCGGAAGGCTGATGCACGGCCTGGGACCCAGTACTTC.